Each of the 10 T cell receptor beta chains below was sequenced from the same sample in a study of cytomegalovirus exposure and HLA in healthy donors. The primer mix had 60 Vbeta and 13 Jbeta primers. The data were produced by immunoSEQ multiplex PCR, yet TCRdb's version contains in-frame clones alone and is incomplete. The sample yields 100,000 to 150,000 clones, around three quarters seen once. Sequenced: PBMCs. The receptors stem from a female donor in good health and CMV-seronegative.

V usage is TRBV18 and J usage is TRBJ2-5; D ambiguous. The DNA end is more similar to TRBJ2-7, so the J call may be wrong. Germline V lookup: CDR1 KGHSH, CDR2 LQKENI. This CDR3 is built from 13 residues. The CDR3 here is CASSRLGPYEQYF. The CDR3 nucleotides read TGTGCCAGCTCTCGTCTTGGGCCATACGAGCAGTACTTC.

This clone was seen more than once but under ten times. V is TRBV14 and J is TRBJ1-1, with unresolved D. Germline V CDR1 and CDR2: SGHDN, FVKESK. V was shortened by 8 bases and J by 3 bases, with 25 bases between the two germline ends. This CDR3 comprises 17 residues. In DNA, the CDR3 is TGTGCCAGCTCCCCCCGAGGGTTCCGGGCGGTTGACACTGAAGCTTTCTTT. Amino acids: CASSPRGFRAVDTEAFF. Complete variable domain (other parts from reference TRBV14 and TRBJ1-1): EAGVTQFPSHSVIEKGQTVTLRCDPISGHDNLYWYRRVMGKEIKFLLHFVKESKQDESGMPNNRFLAERTGGTYSTLKVQPAELEDSGVYFCASSPRGFRAVDTEAFFGQGTRLTVV.

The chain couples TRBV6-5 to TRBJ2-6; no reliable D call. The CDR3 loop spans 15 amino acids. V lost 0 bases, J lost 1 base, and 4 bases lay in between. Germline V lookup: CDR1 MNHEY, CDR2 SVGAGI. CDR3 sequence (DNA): TGTGCCAGCAGTTACTCAGCTTCTGGGGCCAACGTCCTGACTTTC. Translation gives CASSYSASGANVLTF.

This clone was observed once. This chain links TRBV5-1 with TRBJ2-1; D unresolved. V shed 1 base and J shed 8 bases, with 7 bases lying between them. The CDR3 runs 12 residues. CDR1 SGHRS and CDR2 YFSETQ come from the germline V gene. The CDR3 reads CASSLLGHEQFF. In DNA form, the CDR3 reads TGCGCCAGCAGCTTGTTGGGCCATGAGCAGTTCTTC.

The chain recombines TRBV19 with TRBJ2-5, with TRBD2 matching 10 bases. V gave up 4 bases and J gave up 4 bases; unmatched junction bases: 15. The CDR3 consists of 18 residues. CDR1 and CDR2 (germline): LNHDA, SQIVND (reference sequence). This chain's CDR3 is CASSTLSGGASPAETQYF. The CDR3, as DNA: TGTGCCAGTAGTACCCTCAGCGGGGGGGCCTCCCCCGCAGAGACCCAGTACTTC. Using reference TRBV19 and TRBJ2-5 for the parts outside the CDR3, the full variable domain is DGGITQSPKYLFRKEGQNVTLSCEQNLNHDAMYWYRQDPGQGLRLIYYSQIVNDFQKGDIAEGYSVSREKKESFPLTVTSAQKNPTAFYLCASSTLSGGASPAETQYFGPGTRLLVL.

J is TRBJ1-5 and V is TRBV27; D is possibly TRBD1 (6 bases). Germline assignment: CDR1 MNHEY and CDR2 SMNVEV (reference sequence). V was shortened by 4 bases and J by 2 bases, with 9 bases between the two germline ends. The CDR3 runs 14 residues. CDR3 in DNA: TGTGCCAGCAGTTCCAGGGGAGGCAATCAGCCCCAGCATTTT. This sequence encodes CASSSRGGNQPQHF.

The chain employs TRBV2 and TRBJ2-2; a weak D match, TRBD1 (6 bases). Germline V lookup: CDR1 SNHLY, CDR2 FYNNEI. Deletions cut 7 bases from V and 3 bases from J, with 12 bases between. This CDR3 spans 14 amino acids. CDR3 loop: CASKRDTDTGELFF. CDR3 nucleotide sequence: TGTGCCAGCAAACGGGACACCGACACCGGGGAGCTGTTTTTT.

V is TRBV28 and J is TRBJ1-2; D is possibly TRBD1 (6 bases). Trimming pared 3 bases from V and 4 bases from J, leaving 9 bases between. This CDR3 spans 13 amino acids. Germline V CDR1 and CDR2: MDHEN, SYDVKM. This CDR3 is CASSFGQSYGYTF. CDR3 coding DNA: TGTGCCAGCAGTTTCGGACAGAGCTATGGCTACACCTTC.

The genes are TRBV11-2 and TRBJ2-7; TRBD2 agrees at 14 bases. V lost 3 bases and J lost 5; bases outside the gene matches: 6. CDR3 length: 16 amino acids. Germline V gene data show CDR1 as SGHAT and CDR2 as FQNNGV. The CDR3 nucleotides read TGTGCCAGCAGCTTCTCCCCGGGACTAGCGGGAGACGAGCAGTACTTC. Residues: CASSFSPGLAGDEQYF.

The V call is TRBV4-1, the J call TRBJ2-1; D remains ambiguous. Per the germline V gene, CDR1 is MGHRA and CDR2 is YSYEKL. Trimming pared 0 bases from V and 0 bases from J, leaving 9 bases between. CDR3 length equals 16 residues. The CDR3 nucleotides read TGCGCCAGCAGCCAAGACGTCGGTCTCTCCTACAATGAGCAGTTCTTC. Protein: CASSQDVGLSYNEQFF.